This T cell receptor beta chain was obtained from a study of T cell repertoires in cytomegalovirus infection. As for the study in general: The authors used CMV epitopes that were HLA-C-restricted (recently identified) and HLA-B-restricted (well studied). Both CMV infection and a matching HLA type were indicated by public TCR beta signatures.

Study results and limitations: HLA-C-restricted CMV clonotypes gave the most frequent clonotype in two of eight donors. CMV carriers having the relevant HLA were flagged by cumulative public TCR beta family frequency.

Looked up from germline, CDR1 is SGHTA and CDR2 is FQGNSA. V lost 6 bases to trimming and J lost 0 bases, with 9 bases between them. The CDR3 sequence is 14 residues long. This clonotype was seen repeatedly, ten times or more. Its antigen is undetermined. TCRdb itself ran the reads through MiXCR, one entry per CDR3 protein. The repertoire holds about 830,000 distinct CDR3 sequences, approximately 30% seen once, with around 12% in the top ten. Specimen: cultured CD8+ T cells from PBMCs, collected from culture after CMV antigen stimulation. The receptor's source is a human donor in good health (CMV status not recorded). Some clones in this sample may be carry-over from other donors' samples. This chain uses TRBV7-2 with TRBJ1-3; no clear D gene. The chain's CDR3 is CASSLDHSGNTIYF. The CDR3 coding sequence is TGTGCCAGCAGTCTGGACCACTCTGGAAACACCATATATTTT. Filled out from reference TRBV7-2 and TRBJ1-3, the complete variable domain reads GAGVSQSPSNKVTEKGKDVELRCDPISGHTALYWYRQSLGQGLEFLIYFQGNSAPDKSGLPSDRFSAERTGGSVSTLTIQRTQQEDSAVYLCASSLDHSGNTIYFGEGSWLTVV.